This entry describes one T cell receptor (beta chain). Antigen unknown. Generated by immunoSEQ multiplex PCR, the TCRdb table keeps only in-frame clones and is missing some. The data hold 50,000 to 75,000 clones, with about 86% observed a single time. This entry is derived from a study of a mutant IDH1 vaccine in newly diagnosed glioma. Looking at the study overall: Onset of vaccination occurred 4-6 weeks following radiotherapy alone, or with temozolomide cycles. Treated patients, roughly 60% male and about 38% female, averaged about 40 years of age.

The time point denotes: week 5, during vaccination. In the vaccine, a single dose held 300 ug of the mutant IDH1 20-mer peptide, along with topical imiquimod. This specimen was PBMCs, taken from a glioma patient whose treatment included an IDH1 peptide vaccine. This receptor was identified in a woman in her forties or fifties with glioma.

The CDR3 DNA reads TGTGCCAGCAGCCTGGCGGGGGAGCTGTTTTTT. Encoded protein: CASSLAGELFF. The rearrangement uses TRBV11-2 and TRBJ2-2; D not certain. The V gene's germline CDR1 is SGHAT and CDR2 FQNNGV. The CDR3 runs to 11 residues. Trimming cost V 5 bases and J 8 bases, with 6 bases left between them.